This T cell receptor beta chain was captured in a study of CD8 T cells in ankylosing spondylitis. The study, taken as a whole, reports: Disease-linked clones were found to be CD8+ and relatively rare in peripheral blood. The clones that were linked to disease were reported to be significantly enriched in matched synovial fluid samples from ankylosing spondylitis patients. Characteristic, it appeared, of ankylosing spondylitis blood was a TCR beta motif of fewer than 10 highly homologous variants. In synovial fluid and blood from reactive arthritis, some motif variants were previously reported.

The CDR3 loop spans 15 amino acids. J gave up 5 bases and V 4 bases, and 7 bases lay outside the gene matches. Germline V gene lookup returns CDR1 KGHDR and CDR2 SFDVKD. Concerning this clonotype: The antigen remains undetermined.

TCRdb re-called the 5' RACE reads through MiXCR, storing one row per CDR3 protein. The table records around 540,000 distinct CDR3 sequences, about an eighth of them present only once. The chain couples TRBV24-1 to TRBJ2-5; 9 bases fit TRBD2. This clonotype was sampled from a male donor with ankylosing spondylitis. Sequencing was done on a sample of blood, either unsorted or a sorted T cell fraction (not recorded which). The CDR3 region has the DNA TGTGCCACCAGTGAGTTAGCGGGAGTGGAGGAGACCCAGTACTTC. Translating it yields CATSELAGVEETQYF.